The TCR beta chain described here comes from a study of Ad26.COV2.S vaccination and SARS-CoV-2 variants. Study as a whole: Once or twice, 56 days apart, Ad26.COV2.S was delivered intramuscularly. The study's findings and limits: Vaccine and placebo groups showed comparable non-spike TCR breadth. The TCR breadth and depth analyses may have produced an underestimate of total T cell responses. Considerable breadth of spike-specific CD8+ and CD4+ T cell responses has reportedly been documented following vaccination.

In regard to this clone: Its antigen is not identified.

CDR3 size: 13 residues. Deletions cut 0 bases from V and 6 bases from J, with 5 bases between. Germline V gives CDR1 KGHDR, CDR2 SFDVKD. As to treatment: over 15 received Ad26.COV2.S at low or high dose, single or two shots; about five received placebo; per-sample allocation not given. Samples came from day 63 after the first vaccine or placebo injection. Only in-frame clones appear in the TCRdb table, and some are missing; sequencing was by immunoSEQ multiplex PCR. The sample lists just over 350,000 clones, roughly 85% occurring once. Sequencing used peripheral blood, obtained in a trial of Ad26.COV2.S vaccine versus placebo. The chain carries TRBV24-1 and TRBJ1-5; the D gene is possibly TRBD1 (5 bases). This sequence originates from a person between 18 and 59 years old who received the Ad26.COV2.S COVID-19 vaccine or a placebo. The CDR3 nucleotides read TGTGCCACCAGTGATTTGACAGGTCAGCCCCAGCATTTT. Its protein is CATSDLTGQPQHF.